The next 7 T cell receptor beta chains were all read from a single sample in a study of response to subunit inactivated influenza vaccine. TCRdb re-derived calls from the RT-PCR reads in MiXCR, one entry per CDR3 protein. The sample comprises 710,000 or so distinct CDR3 sequences, around a sixth of which are singletons, and under 14% rests with the top ten. This sample comprised PBMCs from blood, obtained less than 13 days after vaccination. The receptors originated from a man aged 45-65 years who received an inactivated influenza vaccine.

This clonotype was detected a few times. The V and J genes are TRBV20-1 and TRBJ2-7; D remains ambiguous. V lost 1 base and J 3 bases, leaving 10 bases between the germline ends. CDR3 length equals 13 residues. Germline V gives CDR1 DFQATT, CDR2 SNEGSKA (reference sequence). The CDR3 nucleotides read TGCAGTGCTAGAGTAGGACGGAGCTACGAGCAGTACTTC. Translation: CSARVGRSYEQYF.

The rearrangement links TRBV7-6 to TRBJ2-5; D remains ambiguous. V lost 1 base and J 11 bases, leaving 23 bases between the germline ends. The CDR3 sequence is 16 residues long. Per germline, CDR1 SGHVS and CDR2 FNYEAQ. The CDR3 nucleotides are TGTGCCAGCAGCTTAGAAAGGCGATCTGGCGGTTCGGCTCAGTACTTC. Encoded protein: CASSLERRSGGSAQYF. Supplemented by reference TRBV7-6 and TRBJ2-5, the full variable domain reads GAGVSQSPRYKVTKRGQDVALRCDPISGHVSLYWYRQALGQGPEFLTYFNYEAQQDKSGLPNDRFSAERPEGSISTLTIQRTEQRDSAMYRCASSLERRSGGSAQYFGPGTRLLVL.

This clonotype was counted only a few times. The chain couples TRBV5-1 to TRBJ2-3; no reliable D call. Germline values: CDR1 SGHRS, CDR2 YFSETQ. The CDR3 consists of 14 residues. V gave up 0 bases and J gave up 0 bases, with 5 bases separating them. CDR3 amino acids: CASSLGYSTDTQYF. DNA for the CDR3: TGCGCCAGCAGCTTGGGTTACAGCACAGATACGCAGTATTTT.

In this sample, this clonotype turned up a few times. The rearrangement links TRBV6-5 to TRBJ2-7; 7 bases map to TRBD1. Germline V gene sequence: CDR1 MNHEY, CDR2 SVGAGI. V trimming: 0 bases; J trimming: 0 bases; junction bases outside the gene matches: 2. CDR3 size: 15 residues. This CDR3 is CASSYSTGSSYEQYF. The CDR3 region has the DNA TGTGCCAGCAGTTACTCGACAGGGAGCTCCTACGAGCAGTACTTC.

This clonotype came up once. The chain links TRBV29-1 to TRBJ2-2; possibly TRBD1 for D (5 bases). V lost 4 bases to trimming and J lost 1 base, with 10 bases between them. The CDR3 sequence is 14 residues long. Per germline, CDR1 SQVTM and CDR2 ANQGSEA. The CDR3: CSVAQGQNTGELFF. The CDR3 DNA is TGCAGCGTTGCCCAGGGCCAGAACACCGGGGAGCTGTTTTTT.

This CDR3 is CASSRGAAGGYFLYYNEQFF. As DNA, the CDR3 is TGTGCCAGCAGTCGAGGGGCAGCGGGGGGTTATTTCCTCTACTACAATGAGCAGTTCTTC. The chain links TRBV11-2 to TRBJ2-1; 9 nucleotides agree with TRBD2. The CDR3 length is 20 residues. With 6 bases clipped from V and 3 bases from J, the junction kept 21 bases outside the gene matches. Germline V CDR1 and CDR2: SGHAT, FQNNGV.

This clonotype came up many times. This chain joins TRBV5-1 and TRBJ2-5; D is uncertain. Trimming shortened V by 3 bases and J by 4 bases, and 7 bases separated the two germline ends. This CDR3 has 12 amino acids. Per the germline V gene, CDR1 is SGHRS and CDR2 is YFSETQ. The CDR3 spells CASSSGRETQYF. In DNA, the CDR3 is TGCGCCAGCAGCTCGGGTAGAGAGACCCAGTACTTC.